This TCR beta chain is drawn from a study of blood T cell repertoires in COVID-19. On the study more broadly: The samples span acute and convalescent COVID-19 from the United States, Italy and Spain. T cells, B-cell-depleted T cells, or PBMCs provided the cDNA or gDNA that served as material.

Authors' processing steps: How many nucleated cells were present was estimated from reference gene primer amplification. Profiling relied on immunoSEQ multiplex PCR, and the TCRdb table lists in-frame clones only, not all of them. The V and J calls and the clone size are those of that table, but D and trimming were determined from the DNA. In the table there are under 200,000 clones, 70% to 90% of which are singletons. This clone was seen once. The CDR3 loop spans 14 amino acids. Trimming at V came to 6 bases and at J to 6 bases, leaving 5 bases not matched to a gene. The germline V gene encodes CDR1 MDHEN and CDR2 SYDVKM. During active infection, Seattle patients enrolled and were then monitored through disease.

Sample: peripheral blood. The chain links TRBV28 to TRBJ1-6; 7 positions agree with TRBD1. The receptor was isolated from a woman of 80 years or more with COVID-19, enrolled during active disease. The chain's CDR3 is CASRQGVGNSPLHF. The CDR3, as DNA: TGTGCCAGCAGGCAGGGGGTGGGTAATTCACCCCTCCACTTT.